This entry lists 32 T cell receptor beta chains sequenced from one sample in a study of cytomegalovirus exposure and HLA in healthy donors. Sequencing was performed with immunoSEQ multiplex PCR; in TCRdb, only in-frame clones are kept and a portion is missing. In the table there are approximately 270,000 clones, about 90% of which are singletons. Sequencing used PBMCs. All receptors come from a man aged 18 to 30 in good health and CMV-seropositive.

V usage is TRBV6-6 and J usage is TRBJ2-1; D is perhaps TRBD2 (5 bases). With 6 bases removed from V and 4 bases from J, the gap between germline ends came to 16 bases. Germline CDR1 is MNHNY and CDR2 is SVGAGI (reference sequence). This CDR3 comprises 15 residues. Here the CDR3 DNA reads TGTGCCAGCAGCCCCTCGATAGGCGGGTACAATGAGCAGTTCTTC. This gives the protein CASSPSIGGYNEQFF.

The CDR3 reads CASSEPKPTEAFF. CDR3 DNA: TGTGCCAGCAGTGAACCTAAGCCGACTGAAGCTTTCTTT. The chain employs TRBV2 and TRBJ1-1, with D hard to call. Germline CDR1 and CDR2: SNHLY and FYNNEI. V lost 2 bases and J lost 5, with 9 bases in between. The CDR3 covers 13 residues.

In this sample, this clone turned up once. This chain links TRBV4-1 with TRBJ2-7; TRBD2 aligns across 8 bases. The CDR3 sequence is 15 residues long. The germline CDR1 and CDR2 sequences are MGHRA and YSYEKL. V lost 4 bases, J lost 1 base, and 6 bases stayed unmatched. The CDR3 DNA sequence: TGCGCCAGCAGCCCGTCCGGGAGGGGGTCCTACGAGCAGTACTTC. Translating gives CASSPSGRGSYEQYF.

CDR3 sequence: CASSAEPPQGGDYGYTF. DNA of the CDR3: TGTGCCAGCAGCGCGGAACCCCCCCAGGGAGGCGACTATGGCTACACCTTC. The chain combines TRBV7-8 with TRBJ1-2, with TRBD1 as a possible D gene (5 bases). V shed 5 bases and J shed 3 bases, with 22 bases lying between them. From germline, CDR1 is SGHVS and CDR2 FQNEAQ. The CDR3 has 17 residues.

This clone has ten or more counts. The chain has TRBV10-3 and TRBJ2-7, with TRBD1 matching 9 bases. This CDR3 is 14 amino acids long. Germline-derived CDR1 and CDR2 are ENHRY and SYGVKD. Germline trimming cut 5 bases from V and 2 bases from J; bases unmatched to any gene: 4. CDR3 nucleotides: TGTGCCATCAGTACAGGGGGCTGGACCTACGAGCAGTACTTC. Translation: CAISTGGWTYEQYF.

The chain is built from TRBV6-5 and TRBJ1-1; D is unresolved. Trimming pared 2 bases from V and 1 base from J, leaving 5 bases between. The CDR3 loop spans 13 amino acids. Germline V gives CDR1 MNHEY, CDR2 SVGAGI. CDR3 nucleotide sequence: TGTGCCAGCAGTTACGAGAGGAACACTGAAGCTTTCTTT. This translates into CASSYERNTEAFF.

The V gene is TRBV7-9, the J gene TRBJ1-2; no clear D gene. Deletions cut 5 bases from V and 8 bases from J, with 9 bases between. CDR3 size: 11 residues. Germline V CDR1 and CDR2: SEHNR, FQNEAQ (reference sequence). In DNA form, the CDR3 reads TGTGCCAGCAGCCAGTCAGAGGGCTACACCTTC. Translation gives CASSQSEGYTF.

The chain recombines TRBV27 with TRBJ1-2; possible D gene TRBD1, 5 bases. The germline V and J ends were trimmed by 1 base and 8 bases, with 14 bases remaining between them. Germline loops: CDR1 MNHEY, CDR2 SMNVEV (reference sequence). This CDR3 has 14 residues. Here the CDR3 reads CASSLFAGYRGYTF. CDR3 sequence (DNA): TGTGCCAGCAGTTTATTCGCAGGGTATAGGGGCTACACCTTC.

The chain has TRBV6-6 and TRBJ1-2; D call uncertain. In germline, CDR1 is MNHNY, CDR2 SVGAGI (reference sequence). This CDR3 spans 11 amino acids. Deletions cut 8 bases from V and 10 bases from J, with 14 bases between. CDR3 in DNA: TGTGCCAGCGGCCGTCAAGCACTCTACACCTTC. Translation gives CASGRQALYTF.

The CDR3 here is CASRGLAGESEQFF. CDR3 in DNA: TGTGCCAGCAGGGGACTAGCGGGGGAGAGTGAGCAGTTCTTC. The chain uses TRBV11-2 and TRBJ2-1; 14 bases match TRBD2. This CDR3 has 14 residues. The germline CDR1 and CDR2 sequences are SGHAT and FQNNGV. J lost 9 bases, V lost 6 bases, and 4 bases had no gene match.

The chain is built from TRBV2 and TRBJ2-1; TRBD2 might be the D (6 bases). Germline loops: CDR1 SNHLY, CDR2 FYNNEI. Trimming shortened V by 4 bases and J by 4 bases, and 38 bases separated the two germline ends. The CDR3 runs 23 residues. The CDR3, as DNA: TGTGCCAGCAGTGTAGAGGGGCCCGTTCCTGCCCCCAAGTTCACGGGGGTTTACAATGAGCAGTTCTTC. As protein: CASSVEGPVPAPKFTGVYNEQFF.

This rearrangement joins TRBV9 to TRBJ2-5; TRBD1 matches 7 bases. The CDR3 is 16 amino acids. Germline CDR1 reads SGDLS; CDR2 reads YYNGEE. After removal of 3 bases from V and 5 bases from J, the junction contained 13 bases not matched to a gene. The CDR3 loop is CASSAGTVSGLETQYF. The CDR3 coding sequence is TGTGCCAGCAGCGCCGGGACAGTGTCAGGCCTGGAGACCCAGTACTTC. Combining the CDR3 with reference TRBV9 and TRBJ2-5 gives the whole variable domain DSGVTQTPKHLITATGQRVTLRCSPRSGDLSVYWYQQSLDQGLQFLIQYYNGEERAKGNILERFSAQQFPDLHSELNLSSLELGDSALYFCASSAGTVSGLETQYFGPGTRLLVL.

The chain joins TRBV7-8 to TRBJ1-1; D is perhaps TRBD1 (5 bases). The CDR3 loop spans 14 amino acids. V lost 1 base and J 3 bases, leaving 9 bases between the germline ends. Germline lookup yields CDR1 SGHVS and CDR2 FQNEAQ. CDR3 in amino acids: CASSLGTRDTEAFF. Here the CDR3 DNA reads TGTGCCAGCAGCTTAGGGACCAGGGACACTGAAGCTTTCTTT.

On this clone: The sample has other DNA sequences that encode this CDR3 too. This sequence joins TRBV7-2 and TRBJ2-7; 7 nucleotides align to TRBD2. The CDR3 is made up of 13 amino acids. V shed 5 bases, J shed 4 bases, and the junction held 5 bases outside the gene matches. Germline V lookup: CDR1 SGHTA, CDR2 FQGNSA. The CDR3 nucleotides are TGTGCCAGCAGCCTTAGCGGGTCTTACGAGCAGTACTTC. Translating gives CASSLSGSYEQYF. The full variable domain, with the rest looked up from reference TRBV7-2 and TRBJ2-7, is GAGVSQSPSNKVTEKGKDVELRCDPISGHTALYWYRQSLGQGLEFLIYFQGNSAPDKSGLPSDRFSAERTGGSVSTLTIQRTQQEDSAVYLCASSLSGSYEQYFGPGTRLTVT.

The chain employs TRBV5-1 and TRBJ2-5, with 7 bases matching TRBD1. This CDR3 is 14 amino acids long. In germline, CDR1 is SGHRS, CDR2 YFSETQ. V lost 2 bases, J lost 2 bases, and 3 bases stayed unmatched. The DNA of the CDR3 is TGCGCCAGCAGCTTCCCCAGGGGGCAAGAGACCCAGTACTTC. It specifies CASSFPRGQETQYF.

This sequence joins TRBV25-1 and TRBJ1-3, with no clear D. Trimming took 3 bases from V and 0 from J, leaving 6 bases between them. The CDR3 totals 14 residues. CDR1 and CDR2 from the germline V gene are MGHDK and SYGVNS. For the CDR3, the DNA is TGTGCCAGCAGTGATTGGCGCTCTGGAAACACCATATATTTT. This sequence encodes CASSDWRSGNTIYF.

The genes are TRBV28 and TRBJ2-2, with D tentatively TRBD2 (6 bases). Germline V gene lookup returns CDR1 MDHEN and CDR2 SYDVKM. This CDR3 spans 17 amino acids. The ends were cut back, 5 bases at V and 1 base at J, with 17 bases in the middle. DNA of the CDR3: TGTGCCAGCAGTCGATTCGCGGGACTCCTGAACACCGGGGAGCTGTTTTTT. It encodes CASSRFAGLLNTGELFF.

The chain joins TRBV30 to TRBJ2-5; D is possibly TRBD1 or TRBD2 (5 bases each). The CDR3 is 13 residues long. Trimming removed 2 bases at V and 1 base at J, with 8 bases between. CDR1 and CDR2 from the germline V gene are GTSNPN and SVGIG (reference sequence). DNA for the CDR3: TGTGCCTGGAGTATGAGGGGCCAAGAGACCCAGTACTTC. Residues: CAWSMRGQETQYF.

This clone was found a few times. This sequence joins TRBV7-8 and TRBJ1-2; D not resolved. The CDR3 is 14 amino acids. Germline V gene sequence: CDR1 SGHVS, CDR2 FQNEAQ. V dropped 5 bases and J dropped 1 base, with 11 bases sitting between them. CDR3 loop: CASSHPGSNYGYTF. CDR3 nucleotides: TGTGCCAGCAGCCACCCTGGTAGTAACTATGGCTACACCTTC.

The gene calls are TRBV2 and TRBJ2-5; D is tentatively TRBD1 or TRBD2 (5 bases each). CDR1 and CDR2 from the germline V gene are SNHLY and FYNNEI. The CDR3 sequence is 14 residues long. V lost 5 bases and J 1 base, leaving 11 bases between the germline ends. CDR3 in amino acids: CASSRFGAQETQYF. CDR3 nucleotides: TGTGCCAGCAGTAGGTTCGGGGCCCAAGAGACCCAGTACTTC.

This chain connects TRBV6-6 to TRBJ1-1; D is undetermined. The CDR3 contains 12 residues. The germline CDR1 and CDR2 sequences are MNHNY and SVGAGI (reference sequence). Trimming stripped 10 bases from V and 1 base from J, with 10 bases between. The DNA for the CDR3 is TGTGCCACCTGGCGGGGGAACACTGAAGCTTTCTTT. It yields the protein CATWRGNTEAFF.

The V and J genes are TRBV19 and TRBJ2-7; D might be TRBD2 (6 bases). CDR3 length equals 15 residues. V dropped 3 bases and J dropped 3 bases, with 15 bases sitting between them. Germline CDR1 and CDR2: LNHDA and SQIVND (reference sequence). CDR3 nucleotides: TGTGCCAGTAGTATCCGACTAGGTAGAGGCTACGAGCAGTACTTC. Protein product: CASSIRLGRGYEQYF.

This clone was seen just once. This chain joins TRBV11-3 and TRBJ2-2; D not certain. Trimming took 3 bases from V and 0 from J, leaving 5 bases between them. The germline V gene has CDR1 SGHNT and CDR2 YENEEA. The CDR3 sequence is 14 residues long. The CDR3 region has the DNA TGTGCCAGCAGCTTGCACACGAACACCGGGGAGCTGTTTTTT. It codes for CASSLHTNTGELFF.

The chain uses TRBV28 and TRBJ2-1, with 13 bases lining up with TRBD2. V shed 7 bases, J shed 1 base, and the junction held 1 base outside the gene matches. Per germline, CDR1 MDHEN and CDR2 SYDVKM. This CDR3 has 15 amino acids. The CDR3 DNA reads TGTGCCAGCACGACTAGCGGGAGGTCCTACAATGAGCAGTTCTTC. This sequence encodes CASTTSGRSYNEQFF.

The V and J genes are TRBV4-1 and TRBJ2-2; 13 nucleotides align to TRBD2. This CDR3 region has 16 residues. Trimming removed 2 bases from V and 8 bases from J; junction bases left unmatched: 5. Germline lookup yields CDR1 MGHRA and CDR2 YSYEKL. The CDR3 bases are TGCGCCAGCAGCCAACATTCGGGACTAGCGGGAGGGGAGCTGTTTTTT. This sequence encodes CASSQHSGLAGGELFF.

The chain uses TRBV5-1 and TRBJ2-3; tentative D call: TRBD2 (6 bases). The CDR3 is made up of 15 amino acids. Trimming took off 0 bases at V and 1 base at J, with 9 bases between the two ends. The germline V gene has CDR1 SGHRS and CDR2 YFSETQ. CDR3 residues: CASSLGSSGTDTQYF. CDR3 nucleotides: TGCGCCAGCAGCTTGGGTTCTAGCGGCACAGATACGCAGTATTTT.

This clone was seen only a few times. The chain has TRBV6-5 and TRBJ2-2; 7 nucleotides line up with TRBD1. The CDR3 runs 13 residues. Trimming took 4 bases from V and 7 from J; bases not matched to a gene: 3. Germline V gives CDR1 MNHEY, CDR2 SVGAGI. As DNA, the CDR3 is TGTGCCAGCAGTTTGGGGACAGTCGGGGAGCTGTTTTTT. As protein: CASSLGTVGELFF.

The rearrangement links TRBV7-9 to TRBJ2-7; D ambiguous. V shed 2 bases and J shed 3 bases, with 14 bases lying between them. The CDR3 contains 15 residues. CDR1 and CDR2 from the germline V gene are SEHNR and FQNEAQ (reference sequence). This chain's CDR3 is CASSLKTSAFYEQYF. The CDR3 DNA follows: TGTGCCAGCAGCTTAAAAACCAGCGCATTCTACGAGCAGTACTTC.

The chain's CDR3 is CASSNDRFGNEKLFF. The CDR3, as DNA: TGTGCCAGCAGCAACGACAGGTTCGGGAATGAAAAACTGTTTTTT. V is TRBV7-9 and J is TRBJ1-4; D perhaps matches TRBD1 (6 bases). Trimming removed 5 bases from V and 5 bases from J, with 15 bases in between. Per the germline V gene, CDR1 is SEHNR and CDR2 is FQNEAQ (reference sequence). This CDR3 contains 15 residues.

The genes are TRBV4-1 and TRBJ1-2; D ambiguous. The CDR3 is made up of 13 amino acids. CDR1 and CDR2 from the germline V gene are MGHRA and YSYEKL. V gave up 4 bases and J gave up 0 bases, with 6 bases separating them. CDR3: CASSPVANYGYTF. CDR3 coding DNA: TGCGCCAGCAGCCCTGTAGCTAACTATGGCTACACCTTC.

V usage is TRBV18 and J usage is TRBJ1-2; possibly TRBD1 for D (6 bases). The CDR3 is 14 amino acids. Looked up from germline, CDR1 is KGHSH and CDR2 is LQKENI. V was cut by 6 bases and J by 2 bases, with 13 bases left in between. The CDR3 loop reads CASSGGAKNYGYTF. DNA for the CDR3: TGTGCCAGCTCCGGGGGGGCGAAAAACTATGGCTACACCTTC.

This chain joins TRBV6-1 and TRBJ2-1; TRBD2 matches at 12 bases. Per the germline V gene, CDR1 is MNHNS and CDR2 is SASEGT. V trimming: 4 bases; J trimming: 8 bases; junction bases outside the gene matches: 9. This CDR3 has 16 amino acids. The CDR3 nucleotides read TGTGCCAGCAGTGTCCCGACTAGCGGGAGTAAGGATGAGCAGTTCTTC. Translating gives CASSVPTSGSKDEQFF.